Below are 4 T cell receptor beta chains sequenced from a single sample in a study of CXCR3-negative and CXCR3-positive naive CD8 T cells. 5' RACE with UMI labels generated the TRB cDNA libraries. One entry per CDR3 protein, without DNA, is what TCRdb gives after re-calling the 5' RACE reads. The sample is made up of about 40,000 distinct CDR3 sequences, and the top ten hold 6% to 8.5% of it. Material: memory CD8+ T cells from blood. The source of these receptors is a human donor in good health. Some clones in this sample may be carry-over from other donors' samples.

The V call is TRBV29-1, the J call TRBJ1-1; there is no DNA to check the TCRdb D call of TRBD1. CDR1 and CDR2 from the germline V gene are SQVTM and ANQGSEA. The CDR3 has 14 amino acids. This CDR3 reads CSVEGGQGGTEAFF.

The chain joins TRBV7-8 to TRBJ2-2; checking the TCRdb D call of TRBD1 is not possible without DNA. CDR1 is SGHVS and CDR2 is FQNEAQ in the germline V gene. CDR3 length equals 14 residues. The CDR3 region is CASSLTEETGELFF.

The chain has TRBV19 and TRBJ2-6. There are 14 residues in the CDR3. Per the germline V gene, CDR1 is LNHDA and CDR2 is SQIVND (reference sequence). The CDR3 loop is CASKFHSGANVLTF.

The rearrangement joins TRBV29-1 to TRBJ2-2; TCRdb indicates TRBD2, and absent DNA this call remains unverified. Germline V gene data show CDR1 as SQVTM and CDR2 as ANQGSEA. CDR3 length equals 12 residues. The CDR3: CSGVSGPGELFF.